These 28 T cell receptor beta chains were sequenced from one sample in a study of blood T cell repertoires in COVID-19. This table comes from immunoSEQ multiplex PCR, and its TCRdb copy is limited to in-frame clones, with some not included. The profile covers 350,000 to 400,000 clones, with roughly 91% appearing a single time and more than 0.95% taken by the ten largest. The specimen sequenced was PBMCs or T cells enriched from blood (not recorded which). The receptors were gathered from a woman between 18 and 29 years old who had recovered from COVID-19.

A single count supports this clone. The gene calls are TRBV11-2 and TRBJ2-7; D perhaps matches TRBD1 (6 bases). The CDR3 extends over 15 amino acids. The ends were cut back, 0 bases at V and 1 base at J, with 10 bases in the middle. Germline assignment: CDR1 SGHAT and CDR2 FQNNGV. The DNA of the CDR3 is TGTGCCAGCAGCTTAGAGGCAGGGGAGTCCTACGAGCAGTACTTC. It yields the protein CASSLEAGESYEQYF.

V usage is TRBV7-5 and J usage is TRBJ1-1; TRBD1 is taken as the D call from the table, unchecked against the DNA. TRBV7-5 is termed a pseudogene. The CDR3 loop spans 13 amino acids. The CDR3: CARRPDRGTEAFF. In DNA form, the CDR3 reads TGTGCCAGAAGACCCGACAGGGGCACTGAAGCTTTCTTT.

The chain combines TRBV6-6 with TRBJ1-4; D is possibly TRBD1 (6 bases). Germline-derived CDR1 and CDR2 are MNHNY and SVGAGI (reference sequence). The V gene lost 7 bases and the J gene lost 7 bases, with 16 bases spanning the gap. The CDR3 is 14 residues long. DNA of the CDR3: TGTGCCAGCACGACCCAGGGGTCCGGTGAAAAACTGTTTTTT. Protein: CASTTQGSGEKLFF.

CDR3 residues: CASSFKFGSEQYF. The CDR3 nucleotides are TGTGCCAGCAGCTTTAAGTTCGGGAGCGAGCAGTACTTC. This chain connects TRBV13 to TRBJ2-7; D possibly corresponds to TRBD2 (6 bases). CDR3 size: 13 residues. V lost 3 bases and J lost 6, with 12 bases in between. Looked up from germline, CDR1 is PRHDT and CDR2 is FYEKMQ (reference sequence).

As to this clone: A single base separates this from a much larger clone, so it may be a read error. The CDR3 here is CASSYGTSGGTDTQYF. CDR3 bases: TGTGCCAGCAGTTACGGGACTAGCGGGGGCACAGATACGCAGTATTTT. V is TRBV6-5 and J is TRBJ2-3; 13 nucleotides line up with TRBD2. The germline gives CDR1 MNHEY, CDR2 SVGAGI. The CDR3 is made up of 16 amino acids. V lost 2 bases to trimming and J lost 1 base; unmatched junction nucleotides: 0.

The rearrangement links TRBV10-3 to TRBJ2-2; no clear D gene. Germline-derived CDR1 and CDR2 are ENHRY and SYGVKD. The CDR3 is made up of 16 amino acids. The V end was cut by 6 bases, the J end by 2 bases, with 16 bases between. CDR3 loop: CAIRSMGPTNTGELFF. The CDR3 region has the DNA TGTGCCATCAGGAGTATGGGCCCAACTAACACCGGGGAGCTGTTTTTT.

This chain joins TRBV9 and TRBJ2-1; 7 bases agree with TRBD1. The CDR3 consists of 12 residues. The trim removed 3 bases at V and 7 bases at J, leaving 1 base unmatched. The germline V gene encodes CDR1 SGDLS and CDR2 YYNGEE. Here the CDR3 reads CASSATGNEQFF. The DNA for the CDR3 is TGTGCCAGCAGCGCGACAGGGAATGAGCAGTTCTTC.

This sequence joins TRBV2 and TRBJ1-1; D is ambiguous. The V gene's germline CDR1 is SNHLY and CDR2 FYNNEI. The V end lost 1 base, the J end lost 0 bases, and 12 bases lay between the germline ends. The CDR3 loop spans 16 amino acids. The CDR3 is CASSEGEMYLNTEAFF. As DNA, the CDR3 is TGTGCCAGCAGTGAAGGGGAGATGTACTTGAACACTGAAGCTTTCTTT. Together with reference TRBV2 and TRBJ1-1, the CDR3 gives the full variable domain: EPEVTQTPSHQVTQMGQEVILRCVPISNHLYFYWYRQILGQKVEFLVSFYNNEISEKSEIFDDQFSVERPDGSNFTLKIRSTKLEDSAMYFCASSEGEMYLNTEAFFGQGTRLTVV.

CDR3 in amino acids: CATSAGGGNQPQHF. In nucleotides, the CDR3 is TGTGCCACCAGCGCGGGGGGAGGCAATCAGCCCCAGCATTTT. J is TRBJ1-5 and V is TRBV15, with D perhaps TRBD1 (5 bases). V was cut by 5 bases and J by 2 bases, with 10 bases left in between. This CDR3 contains 14 residues. In germline, CDR1 is LNHNV, CDR2 YYDKDF (reference sequence).

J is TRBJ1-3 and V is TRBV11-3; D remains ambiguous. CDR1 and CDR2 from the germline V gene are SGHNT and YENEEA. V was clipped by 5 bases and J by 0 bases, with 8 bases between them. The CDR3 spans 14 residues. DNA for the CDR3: TGTGCCAGCAGCGCAAGCTACTCTGGAAACACCATATATTTT. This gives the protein CASSASYSGNTIYF.

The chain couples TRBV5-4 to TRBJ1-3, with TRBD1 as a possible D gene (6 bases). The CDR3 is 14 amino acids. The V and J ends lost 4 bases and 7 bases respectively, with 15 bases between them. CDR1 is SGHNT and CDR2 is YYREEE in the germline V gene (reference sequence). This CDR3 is CASSQTGQRNTIYF. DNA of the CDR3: TGTGCCAGCAGCCAAACCGGACAGAGGAACACCATATATTTT.

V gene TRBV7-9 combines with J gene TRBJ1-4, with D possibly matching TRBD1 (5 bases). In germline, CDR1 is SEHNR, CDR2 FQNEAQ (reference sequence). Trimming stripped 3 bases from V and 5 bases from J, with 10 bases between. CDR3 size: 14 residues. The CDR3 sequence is CASSLGQGNEKLFF. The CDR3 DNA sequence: TGTGCCAGCAGCTTGGGCCAGGGAAATGAAAAACTGTTTTTT.

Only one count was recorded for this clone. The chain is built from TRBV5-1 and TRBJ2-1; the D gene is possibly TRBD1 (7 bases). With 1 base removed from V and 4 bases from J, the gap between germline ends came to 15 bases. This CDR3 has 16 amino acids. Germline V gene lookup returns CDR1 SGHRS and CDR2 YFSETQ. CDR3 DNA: TGCGCCAGCAGCTTGAAAGGGGGGACAGAATACAATGAGCAGTTCTTC. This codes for CASSLKGGTEYNEQFF.

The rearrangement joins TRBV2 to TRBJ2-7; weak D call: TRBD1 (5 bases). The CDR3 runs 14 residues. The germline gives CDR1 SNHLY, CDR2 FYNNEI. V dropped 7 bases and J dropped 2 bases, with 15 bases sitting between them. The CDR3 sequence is CASKASVGPYEQYF. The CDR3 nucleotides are TGTGCCAGCAAGGCCTCCGTGGGGCCCTACGAGCAGTACTTC.

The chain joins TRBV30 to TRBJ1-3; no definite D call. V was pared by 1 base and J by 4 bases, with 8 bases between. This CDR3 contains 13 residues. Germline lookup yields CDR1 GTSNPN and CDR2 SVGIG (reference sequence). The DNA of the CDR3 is TGTGCCTGGAGTGGCCTGCGGGGAAACACCATATATTTT. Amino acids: CAWSGLRGNTIYF.

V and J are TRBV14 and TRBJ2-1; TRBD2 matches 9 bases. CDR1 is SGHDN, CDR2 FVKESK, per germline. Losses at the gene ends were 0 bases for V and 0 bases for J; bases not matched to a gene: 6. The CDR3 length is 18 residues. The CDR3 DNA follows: TGTGCCAGCAGCCAAGATAGGCTAGCGGGGAGCTCCTACAATGAGCAGTTCTTC. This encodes CASSQDRLAGSSYNEQFF.

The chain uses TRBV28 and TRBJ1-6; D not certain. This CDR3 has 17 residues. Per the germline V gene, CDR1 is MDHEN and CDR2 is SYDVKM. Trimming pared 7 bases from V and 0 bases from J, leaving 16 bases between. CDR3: CASTTVRPSSYNSPLHF. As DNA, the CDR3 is TGTGCCAGCACCACGGTGAGGCCGAGCTCCTATAATTCACCCCTCCACTTT.

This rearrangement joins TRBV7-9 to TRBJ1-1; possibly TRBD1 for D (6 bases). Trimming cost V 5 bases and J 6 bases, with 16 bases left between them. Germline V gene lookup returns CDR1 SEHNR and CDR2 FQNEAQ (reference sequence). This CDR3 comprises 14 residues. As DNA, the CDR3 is TGTGCCAGCAGCGAAAGGCTACAGGGTTCTGAAGCTTTCTTT. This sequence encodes CASSERLQGSEAFF.

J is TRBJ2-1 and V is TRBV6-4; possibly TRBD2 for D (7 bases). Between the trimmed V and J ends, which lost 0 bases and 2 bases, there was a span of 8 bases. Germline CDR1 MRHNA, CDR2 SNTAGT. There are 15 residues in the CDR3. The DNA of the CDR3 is TGTGCCAGCAGTGACTCGGGGGGGCCCTACAATGAGCAGTTCTTC. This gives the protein CASSDSGGPYNEQFF.

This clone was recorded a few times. In DNA form, the CDR3 reads TGTGCCAGCAGGCTGGGACATTTCAAGGAAAAACTGTTTTTT. Residues: CASRLGHFKEKLFF. The chain uses TRBV28 and TRBJ1-4; weak D call: TRBD1 (6 bases). This CDR3 contains 14 residues. Germline CDR1 and CDR2: MDHEN and SYDVKM. The ends were cut back, 6 bases at V and 8 bases at J, with 16 bases in the middle.

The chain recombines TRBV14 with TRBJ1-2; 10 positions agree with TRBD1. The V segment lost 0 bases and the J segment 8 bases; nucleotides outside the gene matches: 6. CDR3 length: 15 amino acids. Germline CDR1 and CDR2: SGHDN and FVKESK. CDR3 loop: CASSQDRTGGSGYTF. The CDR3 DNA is TGTGCCAGCAGCCAAGATCGGACAGGGGGATCGGGCTACACCTTC. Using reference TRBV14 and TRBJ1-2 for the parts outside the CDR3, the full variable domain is EAGVTQFPSHSVIEKGQTVTLRCDPISGHDNLYWYRRVMGKEIKFLLHFVKESKQDESGMPNNRFLAERTGGTYSTLKVQPAELEDSGVYFCASSQDRTGGSGYTFGSGTRLTVV.

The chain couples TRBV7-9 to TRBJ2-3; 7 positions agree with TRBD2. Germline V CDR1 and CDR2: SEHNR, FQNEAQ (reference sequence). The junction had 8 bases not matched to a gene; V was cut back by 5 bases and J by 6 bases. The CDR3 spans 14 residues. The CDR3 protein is CASSPGGGVDTQYF. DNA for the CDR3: TGTGCCAGCAGCCCTGGGGGGGGTGTGGATACGCAGTATTTT. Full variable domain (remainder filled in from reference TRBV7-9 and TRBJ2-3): DTGVSQNPRHKITKRGQNVTFRCDPISEHNRLYWYRQTLGQGPEFLTYFQNEAQLEKSRLLSDRFSAERPKGSFSTLEIQRTEQGDSAMYLCASSPGGGVDTQYFGPGTRLTVL.

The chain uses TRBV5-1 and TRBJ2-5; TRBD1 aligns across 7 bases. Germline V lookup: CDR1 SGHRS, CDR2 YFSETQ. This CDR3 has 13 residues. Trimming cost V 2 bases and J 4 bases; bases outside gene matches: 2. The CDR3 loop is CASSFDRVETQYF. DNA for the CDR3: TGCGCCAGCAGCTTCGACAGGGTAGAGACCCAGTACTTC.

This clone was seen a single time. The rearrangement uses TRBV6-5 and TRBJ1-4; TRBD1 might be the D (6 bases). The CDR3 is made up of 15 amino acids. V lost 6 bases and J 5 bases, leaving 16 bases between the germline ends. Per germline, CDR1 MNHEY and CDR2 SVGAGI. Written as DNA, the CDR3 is TGTGCCAGCAGACATGGAGTGGGACAAAATGAAAAACTGTTTTTT. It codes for CASRHGVGQNEKLFF.

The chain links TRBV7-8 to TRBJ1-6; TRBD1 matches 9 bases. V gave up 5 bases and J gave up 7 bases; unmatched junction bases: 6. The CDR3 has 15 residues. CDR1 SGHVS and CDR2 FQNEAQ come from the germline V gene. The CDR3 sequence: CASSAGQGPNSPLHF. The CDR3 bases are TGTGCCAGCAGCGCCGGACAGGGGCCCAATTCACCCCTCCACTTT.

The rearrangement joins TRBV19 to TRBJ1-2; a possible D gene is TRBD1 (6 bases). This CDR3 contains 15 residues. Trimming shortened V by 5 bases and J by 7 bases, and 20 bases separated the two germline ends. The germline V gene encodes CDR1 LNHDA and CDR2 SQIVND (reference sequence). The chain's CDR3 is CASSSEVWARGGYTF. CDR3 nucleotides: TGTGCCAGTAGTTCCGAGGTATGGGCCAGGGGTGGCTACACCTTC.

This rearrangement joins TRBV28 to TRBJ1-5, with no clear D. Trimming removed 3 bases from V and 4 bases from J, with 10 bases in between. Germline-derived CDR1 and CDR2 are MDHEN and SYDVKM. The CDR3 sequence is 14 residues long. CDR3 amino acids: CASSFRQRNQPQHF. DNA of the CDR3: TGTGCCAGCAGTTTCCGGCAGCGTAATCAGCCCCAGCATTTT.

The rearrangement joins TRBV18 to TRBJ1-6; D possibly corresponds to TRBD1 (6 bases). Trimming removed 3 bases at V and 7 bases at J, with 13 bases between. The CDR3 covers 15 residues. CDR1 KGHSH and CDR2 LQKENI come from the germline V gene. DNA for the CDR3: TGTGCCAGCTCACCGCACAGGGAGCCAAATTCACCCCTCCACTTT. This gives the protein CASSPHREPNSPLHF. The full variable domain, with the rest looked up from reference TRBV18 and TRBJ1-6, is NAGVMQNPRHLVRRRGQEARLRCSPMKGHSHVYWYRQLPEEGLKFMVYLQKENIIDESGMPKERFSAEFPKEGPSILRIQQVVRGDSAAYFCASSPHREPNSPLHFGNGTRLTVT.